Below, 9 T cell receptor beta chains from the same sample are listed, as sequenced in a study of cytomegalovirus exposure and HLA in healthy donors. The PCR was carried out with 60 Vbeta primers and 13 Jbeta primers. Data came from immunoSEQ multiplex PCR; TCRdb stores just in-frame clones and leaves some out. This sample's table reports over 65,000 clones. Sequences were obtained from PBMCs. All receptors come from a young man in good health and CMV-seronegative.

The chain uses TRBV27 and TRBJ2-5, with D perhaps TRBD2 (6 bases). The germline gives CDR1 MNHEY, CDR2 SMNVEV (reference sequence). The germline V and J ends were trimmed by 3 bases and 0 bases, with 17 bases remaining between them. This CDR3 has 17 amino acids. The CDR3 region has the DNA TGTGCCAGCAGTTTCTCAACCGGTAGCGGCTACCAAGAGACCCAGTACTTC. The encoded protein is CASSFSTGSGYQETQYF.

The V call is TRBV4-1, the J call TRBJ1-5; D is undetermined. Germline lookup yields CDR1 MGHRA and CDR2 YSYEKL. Trimming stripped 1 base from V and 3 bases from J, with 13 bases between. This CDR3 has 16 amino acids. CDR3 DNA: TGCGCCAGCAGCCAAGTATCTCGCGGATACAATCAGCCCCAGCATTTT. Amino acid sequence: CASSQVSRGYNQPQHF.

This CDR3 is CATSRDPGTGKTQYF. The CDR3 DNA reads TGTGCCACCAGCAGAGATCCAGGGACAGGGAAGACCCAGTACTTC. V usage is TRBV15 and J usage is TRBJ2-5, with 9 bases identical to TRBD1. V was pared by 0 bases and J by 6 bases, with 5 bases of the junction left unmatched. The length of the CDR3 is 15 residues. Germline CDR1 and CDR2: LNHNV and YYDKDF (reference sequence).

V gene TRBV7-6 combines with J gene TRBJ2-1; TRBD2 agrees at 11 bases. After removal of 4 bases from V and 5 bases from J, the junction contained 10 bases not matched to a gene. Looked up from germline, CDR1 is SGHVS and CDR2 is FNYEAQ. CDR3 length equals 17 residues. CDR3 sequence reads: CASSSFVSGRADNEQFF. CDR3 sequence (DNA): TGTGCCAGCAGCTCCTTCGTTAGCGGGAGGGCCGACAATGAGCAGTTCTTC.

This chain links TRBV15 with TRBJ2-5; 9 positions agree with TRBD1. CDR1 and CDR2 (germline): LNHNV, YYDKDF (reference sequence). The CDR3 covers 16 residues. The junction had 5 bases not matched to a gene; V was cut back by 1 base and J by 2 bases. The CDR3 reads CATSRVQGADQETQYF. CDR3 nucleotide sequence: TGTGCCACCAGCAGAGTACAGGGGGCCGATCAAGAGACCCAGTACTTC.

The CDR3, as DNA: TGTGCCAGCAGCTTAGGAGCGCGCCAGGGCGGTGAAAAACTGTTTTTT. Translation gives CASSLGARQGGEKLFF. The chain couples TRBV7-9 to TRBJ1-4, with D maybe TRBD1 (5 bases). The CDR3 contains 16 residues. Germline assignment: CDR1 SEHNR and CDR2 FQNEAQ (reference sequence). V lost 1 base and J 7 bases, leaving 16 bases between the germline ends.

The V call is TRBV4-2, the J call TRBJ2-7, with 7 positions matching TRBD2. V gave up 1 base and J gave up 5 bases; unmatched junction bases: 5. The CDR3 has 14 amino acids. The V gene's germline CDR1 is LGHNA and CDR2 YNFKEQ. Here the CDR3 DNA reads TGTGCCAGCAGCCAAGCCGGGACTATAAACGAGCAGTACTTC. Translating gives CASSQAGTINEQYF.

The chain is built from TRBV4-1 and TRBJ1-2; a weak D match, TRBD1 (5 bases). The CDR3 contains 15 residues. The V end was cut by 4 bases, the J end by 3 bases, with 15 bases between. CDR1 and CDR2 from the germline V gene are MGHRA and YSYEKL. The CDR3 DNA reads TGCGCCAGCAGCCCCCGTGAAGGGGATGACTATGGCTACACCTTC. Amino acid sequence: CASSPREGDDYGYTF.

The chain uses TRBV15 and TRBJ1-4; no reliable D call. Trimming removed 0 bases from V and 8 bases from J, with 13 bases in between. The germline gives CDR1 LNHNV, CDR2 YYDKDF (reference sequence). This CDR3 is built from 15 residues. The CDR3 sequence: CATSRERPGWEKLFF. The CDR3 nucleotides read TGTGCCACCAGCAGAGAACGGCCAGGATGGGAAAAACTGTTTTTT.